A selection of T cell receptor beta chains follows, all from one sample in a study of T cells after yellow fever vaccination. One entry per CDR3 protein results from TCRdb running MiXCR on the 5' RACE reads. Here the sample spans hundreds of thousands of distinct CDR3 sequences, approximately 13% being singletons. The sequencing used PBMCs, collected on the day of the yellow fever booster vaccination. These receptors all come from a man in his thirties or forties who received the YFV17D yellow fever vaccine. Both conserved end residues are part of each CDR3. A D gene is named only where the DNA matches it firmly. Clone size appears in some rows only: once, few, many, or a class for an expanded clone.

V: TRBV5-1
J: TRBJ2-3
size: few
D: TRBD2
CDR3: CASSLFTSGSTDTQYF
DNA: TGCGCCAGCAGCTTATTTACTAGCGGGAGCACAGATACGCAGTATTTT

V: TRBV7-8
J: TRBJ2-4
size: many
D: TRBD1
CDR3: CAPGTDKNIQYF
DNA: TGTGCCCCAGGGACAGATAAAAACATTCAGTACTTC

V: TRBV7-9
J: TRBJ2-7
size: many
D: TRBD2
CDR3: CASSPSGGRGYEQYF
DNA: TGTGCCAGCAGCCCATCCGGCGGGAGAGGTTACGAGCAGTACTTC

V: TRBV10-1
J: TRBJ2-2
size: .
D: .
CDR3: CASSESPPGELFF
DNA: TGCGCCAGCAGTGAGTCCCCTCCCGGGGAGCTGTTTTTT

V: TRBV5-5
J: TRBJ2-7
size: few
D: .
CDR3: CASSLGLVEPYSYEQYF
DNA: TGTGCCAGCAGCTTGGGTTTGGTGGAGCCCTACTCCTACGAGCAGTACTTC

V: TRBV4-1
J: TRBJ2-1
size: few
D: .
CDR3: CASSQVLGPPTGHNEQFF
DNA: TGCGCCAGCAGCCAAGTCTTAGGGCCCCCCACAGGACACAATGAGCAGTTCTTC

V: TRBV19
J: TRBJ2-2
size: .
D: .
CDR3: CATYLGGNTGELFF
DNA: TGTGCCACCTACTTGGGTGGAAACACCGGGGAGCTGTTTTTT

V: TRBV5-1
J: TRBJ2-1
size: few
D: TRBD2
CDR3: CASSPGRGSGDEQFF
DNA: TGCGCCAGCAGCCCCGGACGCGGGAGTGGCGATGAGCAGTTCTTC

V: TRBV12-3/TRBV12-4
J: TRBJ1-5
size: few
D: .
CDR3: CASRGDVGNQPQHF
DNA: TGTGCCAGCAGGGGGGACGTTGGCAATCAGCCCCAGCATTTT

V: TRBV12-3/TRBV12-4
J: TRBJ2-2
size: .
D: TRBD2
CDR3: CASRSAGDGTGELFF
DNA: TGTGCCAGCAGAAGTGCGGGAGATGGGACCGGGGAGCTGTTTTTT

V: TRBV5-1
J: TRBJ1-2
size: .
D: .
CDR3: CASSFGYRYGYTF
DNA: TGCGCCAGCAGCTTCGGATACAGATATGGCTACACCTTC

V: TRBV7-9
J: TRBJ2-1
size: few
D: .
CDR3: CASSSQPPGRHYNEQFF
DNA: TGTGCCAGCAGCTCGCAACCACCCGGACGGCACTACAATGAGCAGTTCTTC

V: TRBV21-1
J: TRBJ2-7
size: few
D: .
CDR3: CASSKDGQANSYEQYF
DNA: TGTGCCAGCAGCAAAGATGGCCAGGCAAACTCCTACGAGCAGTACTTC

V: TRBV29-1
J: TRBJ2-3
size: .
D: .
CDR3: CSVAGTAFSTDTQYF
DNA: TGCAGCGTTGCGGGGACGGCGTTTAGCACAGATACGCAGTATTTT

V: TRBV7-2
J: TRBJ2-5
size: .
D: .
CDR3: CASSYWGRDGETQYF
DNA: TGTGCCAGCAGCTATTGGGGCCGGGATGGGGAGACCCAGTACTTC

V: TRBV2
J: TRBJ2-6
size: few
D: TRBD1
CDR3: CASTRQGNGANVLTF
DNA: TGTGCCAGCACCAGACAGGGTAACGGGGCCAACGTCCTGACTTTC

V: TRBV5-1
J: TRBJ2-4
size: .
D: .
CDR3: CASSFTDAKNIQYF
DNA: TGCGCCAGCAGCTTTACAGACGCCAAAAACATTCAGTACTTC

V: TRBV7-2
J: TRBJ1-1
size: few
D: .
CDR3: CASSFSRVRTEAFF
DNA: TGTGCCAGCAGCTTTTCCCGGGTCAGGACTGAAGCTTTCTTT

V: TRBV28
J: TRBJ2-1
size: .
D: TRBD1
CDR3: CASSLYPGQGDNEQFF
DNA: TGTGCCAGCAGTTTATATCCGGGACAGGGGGATAATGAGCAGTTCTTC

V: TRBV20-1
J: TRBJ2-3
size: many
D: .
CDR3: CSARDFTDTQYF
DNA: TGCAGTGCGAGGGACTTTACAGATACGCAGTATTTT

V: TRBV5-4
J: TRBJ2-1
size: .
D: TRBD1
CDR3: CASSPSDRGGYNEQFF
DNA: TGTGCCAGCAGCCCCTCAGACAGGGGAGGCTACAATGAGCAGTTCTTC

V: TRBV29-1
J: TRBJ2-1
size: few
D: TRBD2
CDR3: CSVARTSLNEQFF
DNA: TGCAGCGTTGCTCGGACTAGCTTAAATGAGCAGTTCTTC

V: TRBV7-9
J: TRBJ2-5
size: .
D: .
CDR3: CASSFWGRGETQYF
DNA: TGTGCCAGCAGCTTCTGGGGAAGGGGAGAGACCCAGTACTTC

V: TRBV4-3
J: TRBJ2-2
size: few
D: .
CDR3: CASSQDRGAGELFF
DNA: TGCGCCAGCAGCCAAGATAGAGGGGCCGGGGAGCTGTTTTTT

V: TRBV6-2/TRBV6-3
J: TRBJ2-6
size: few
D: .
CDR3: CASSYWGGANVLTF
DNA: TGTGCCAGCAGTTACTGGGGTGGGGCCAACGTCCTGACTTTC